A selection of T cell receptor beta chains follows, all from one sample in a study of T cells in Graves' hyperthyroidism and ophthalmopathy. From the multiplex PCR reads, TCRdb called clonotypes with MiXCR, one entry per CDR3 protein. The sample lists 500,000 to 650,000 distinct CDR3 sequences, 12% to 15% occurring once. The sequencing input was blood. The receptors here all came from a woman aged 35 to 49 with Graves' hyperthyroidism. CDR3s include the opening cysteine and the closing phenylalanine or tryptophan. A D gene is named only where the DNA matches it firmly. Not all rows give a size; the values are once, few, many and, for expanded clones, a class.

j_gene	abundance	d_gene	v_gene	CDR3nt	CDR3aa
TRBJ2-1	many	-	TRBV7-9	TGTGCCAGCAGCCTCGGACTTGGGAAGCAGTTCTTC	CASSLGLGKQFF
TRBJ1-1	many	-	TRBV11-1	TGTGCCAGCAGCTCGTGGACGAATGAAGCTTTCTTT	CASSSWTNEAFF
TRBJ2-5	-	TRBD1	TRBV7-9	TGTGCCAGCAGCTCCGGGACAGGGTCGAGGTACCAAGAGACCCAGTACTTC	CASSSGTGSRYQETQYF
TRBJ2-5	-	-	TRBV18	TGTGCCAGCTCACCACCTGTACAGTCCCCCTCCCGAGAGACCCAGTACTTC	CASSPPVQSPSRETQYF
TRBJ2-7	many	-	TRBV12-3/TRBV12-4	TGTGCCAGCAGCCCAGGGCAGTACGAGCAGTACTTC	CASSPGQYEQYF
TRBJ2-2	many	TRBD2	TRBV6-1	TGTGCCAGCAGTGAAGTGTCTAGCGGGAGTAAGGTCGGGGAGCTGTTTTTT	CASSEVSSGSKVGELFF
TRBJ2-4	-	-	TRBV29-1	TGCAGCGTTGAAGATAGGGTAGTTGACCCGTCGGGCAAAAACATTCAGTACTTC	CSVEDRVVDPSGKNIQYF
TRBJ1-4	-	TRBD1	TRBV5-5	TGTGCCAGCAGCTTTTGGACAGGAGGGGAAAAACTGTTTTTT	CASSFWTGGEKLFF
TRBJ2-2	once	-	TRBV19	TGTGCCAGTAGTCCGCCAGACGCCCGCACCGGGGAGCTGTTTTTT	CASSPPDARTGELFF
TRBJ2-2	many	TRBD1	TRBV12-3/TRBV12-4	TGTGCCAGCAGTTCCCAGACAGGGAAAAACACCGGGGAGCTGTTTTTT	CASSSQTGKNTGELFF
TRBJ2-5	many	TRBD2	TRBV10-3	TGTGCCATCAGGACGGGACTAGCAGTCCAAGAGACCCAGTACTTC	CAIRTGLAVQETQYF
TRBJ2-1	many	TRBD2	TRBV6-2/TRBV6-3	TGTGCCAGCAGTAATAGACTAGCGGCCTACAATGAGCAGTTCTTC	CASSNRLAAYNEQFF
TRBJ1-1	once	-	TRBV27	TGTGCCAGCAGTTGGGGCAGATCGGACACTGAAGCTTTCTTT	CASSWGRSDTEAFF
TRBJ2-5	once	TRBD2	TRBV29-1	TGCAGCGTTCCAACTAGCGGGAGTTTCGAGACCCAGTACTTC	CSVPTSGSFETQYF
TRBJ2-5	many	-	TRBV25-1	TGTGCCAGCAGTGAATTATGGGGGTACCAAGAGACCCAGTACTTC	CASSELWGYQETQYF
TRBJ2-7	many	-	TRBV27	TGTGCCAGCAGCACCGGGACTTACGAGCAGTACTTC	CASSTGTYEQYF
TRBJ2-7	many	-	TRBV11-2	TGTGCCAGCAGCTTCGGTGAAGCAAGCGAGCAGTACTTC	CASSFGEASEQYF
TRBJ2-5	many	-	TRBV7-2	TGTGCCAGCAGCTGGGGACGGGGGGAGACCCAGTACTTC	CASSWGRGETQYF
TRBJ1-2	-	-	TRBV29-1	TGCAGCGTTGCTCGGCCTTACTCGGGTGGCTACACCTTC	CSVARPYSGGYTF
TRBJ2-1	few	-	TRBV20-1	TGCAGTGCTAGTGTCCTGGGGGTCACCTACAATGAGCAGTTCTTC	CSASVLGVTYNEQFF
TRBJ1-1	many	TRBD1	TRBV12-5	TGTGCTAGTGCCACCGGGACAGGTAACACTGAAGCTTTCTTT	CASATGTGNTEAFF
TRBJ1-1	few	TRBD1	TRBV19	TGTGCCAGTAGTATGGCAGGGGGGAGAAGCACTGAAGCTTTCTTT	CASSMAGGRSTEAFF
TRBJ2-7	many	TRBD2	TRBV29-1	TGCAGCGTTGTCCTAGCGGGAGACGAGCAGTACTTC	CSVVLAGDEQYF
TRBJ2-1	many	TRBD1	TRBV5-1	TGCGCCAGCAGCTTGGGCGGGACAGGCCGACACAATGAGCAGTTCTTC	CASSLGGTGRHNEQFF
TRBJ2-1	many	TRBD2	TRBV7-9	TGTGCCAGCAGCAGGGGACTAGCCGCCTTCTACTCCTACAATGAGCAGTTCTTC	CASSRGLAAFYSYNEQFF
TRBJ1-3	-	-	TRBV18	TGTGCCAGCTCACCTGACGTCGGGGGGCCTGGAAACACCATATATTTT	CASSPDVGGPGNTIYF
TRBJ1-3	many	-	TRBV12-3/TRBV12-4	TGTGCCAGCAGTTTTCAGGGCTCTGGAAACACCATATATTTT	CASSFQGSGNTIYF
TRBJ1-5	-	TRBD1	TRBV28	TGTGCCAGCATCAGATCTGGGACAGGGAATAGCAATCAGCCCCAGCATTTT	CASIRSGTGNSNQPQHF
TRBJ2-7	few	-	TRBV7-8	TGTGCCAGCAGCTCCCTAGCGACCCGTGCCACCTACGAGCAGTACTTC	CASSSLATRATYEQYF
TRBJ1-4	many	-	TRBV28	TGTGCCAGCAGTTTCCTTCAAACAGGGTTGGCAACTAATGAAAAACTGTTTTTT	CASSFLQTGLATNEKLFF
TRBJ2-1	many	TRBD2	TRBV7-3	TGTGCCAGCAGCTTAACCCCCAGCGGGGTTAAAAATGAGCAGTTCTTC	CASSLTPSGVKNEQFF
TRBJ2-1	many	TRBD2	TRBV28	TGTGCCAGCAGTTCCCGAGCGTGGGGGGGTGAGCAGTTCTTC	CASSSRAWGGEQFF
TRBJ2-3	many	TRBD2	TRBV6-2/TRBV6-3	TGTGCCAGCACACTAGCGGGAGTTGGGACTAGCACAGATACGCAGTATTTT	CASTLAGVGTSTDTQYF
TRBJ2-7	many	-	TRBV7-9	TGTGCCAGCAGCTTAGAAGTTAAGATCTACGAGCAGTACTTC	CASSLEVKIYEQYF
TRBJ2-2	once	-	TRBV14	TGTGCCAGCAGCCAAGTGTCAGGCACCGGGGAGCTGTTTTTT	CASSQVSGTGELFF
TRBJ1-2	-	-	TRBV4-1	TGCGCCAGCAGCCAAGACCCAGGGACTGGGGTGGGCTATGGCTACACCTTC	CASSQDPGTGVGYGYTF
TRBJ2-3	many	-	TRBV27	TGTGCCAGCAGTTCCCCTCGGACAGCTGATACGCAGTATTTT	CASSSPRTADTQYF
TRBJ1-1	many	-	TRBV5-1	TGCGCCAGCAGACATGTTGGGGCGGACACTGAAGCTTTCTTT	CASRHVGADTEAFF
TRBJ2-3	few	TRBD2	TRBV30	TGTGCCTGCCTAGCGGGAGAAGCAGATACGCAGTATTTT	CACLAGEADTQYF
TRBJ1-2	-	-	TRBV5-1	TGCGCCAGCAGCTTGGATGGGGGCGACTATGGCTACACCTTC	CASSLDGGDYGYTF
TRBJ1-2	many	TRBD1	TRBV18	TGTGCCAGCTCACCACTACAGGGGAGCGGCTACACCTTC	CASSPLQGSGYTF